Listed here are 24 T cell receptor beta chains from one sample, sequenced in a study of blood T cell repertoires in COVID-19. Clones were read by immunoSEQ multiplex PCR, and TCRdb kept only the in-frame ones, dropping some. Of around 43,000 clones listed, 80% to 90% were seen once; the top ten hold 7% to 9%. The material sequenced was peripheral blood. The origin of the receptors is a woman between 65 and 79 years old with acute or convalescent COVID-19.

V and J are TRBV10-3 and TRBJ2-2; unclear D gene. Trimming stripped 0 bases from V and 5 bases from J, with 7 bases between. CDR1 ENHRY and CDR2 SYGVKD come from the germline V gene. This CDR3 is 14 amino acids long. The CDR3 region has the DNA TGTGCCATCAGTGAGTCGTCCGGTACCGGGGAGCTGTTTTTT. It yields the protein CAISESSGTGELFF.

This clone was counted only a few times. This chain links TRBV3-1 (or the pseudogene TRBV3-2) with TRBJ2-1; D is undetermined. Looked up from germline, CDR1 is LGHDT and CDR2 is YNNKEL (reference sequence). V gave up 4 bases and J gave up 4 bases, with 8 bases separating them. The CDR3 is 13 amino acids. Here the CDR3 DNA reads TGTGCCAGCAGCCCTACCGGGTACAATGAGCAGTTCTTC. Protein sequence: CASSPTGYNEQFF.

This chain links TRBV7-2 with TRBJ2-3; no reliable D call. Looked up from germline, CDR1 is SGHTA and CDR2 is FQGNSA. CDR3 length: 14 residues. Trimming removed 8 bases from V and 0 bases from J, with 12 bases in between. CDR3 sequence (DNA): TGTGCCAGCCAGCAGACTGGAAGCACAGATACGCAGTATTTT. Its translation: CASQQTGSTDTQYF.

CDR3 nucleotides: TGCAGCGTCACCCTAGCTGATTACAATGAGCAGTTCTTC. Its translation is CSVTLADYNEQFF. J is TRBJ2-1 and V is TRBV29-1, with D perhaps TRBD2 (5 bases). Germline CDR1 SQVTM, CDR2 ANQGSEA. This CDR3 is 13 amino acids long. The V gene lost 6 bases and the J gene lost 4 bases, with 13 bases spanning the gap.

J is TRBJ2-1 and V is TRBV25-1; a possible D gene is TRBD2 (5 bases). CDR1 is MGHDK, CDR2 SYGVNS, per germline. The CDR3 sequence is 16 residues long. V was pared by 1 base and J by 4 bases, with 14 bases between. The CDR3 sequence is CASSELERPGYNEQFF. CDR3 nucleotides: TGTGCCAGCAGTGAATTGGAGCGACCGGGGTACAATGAGCAGTTCTTC.

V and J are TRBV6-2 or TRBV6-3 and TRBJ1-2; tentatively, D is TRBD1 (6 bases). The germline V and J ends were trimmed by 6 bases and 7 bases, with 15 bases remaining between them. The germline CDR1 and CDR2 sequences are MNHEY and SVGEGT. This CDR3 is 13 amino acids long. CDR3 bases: TGTGCCAGCAGCCGGGACACGTACGGTGGCTACACCTTC. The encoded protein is CASSRDTYGGYTF.

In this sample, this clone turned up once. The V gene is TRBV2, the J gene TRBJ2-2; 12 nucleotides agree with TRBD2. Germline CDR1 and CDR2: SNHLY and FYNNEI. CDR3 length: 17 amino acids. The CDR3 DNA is TGTGCTGCTTCGAGGCTAGCGGGGGGGCCCGACACCGGGGAGCTGTTTTTT. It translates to CAASRLAGGPDTGELFF. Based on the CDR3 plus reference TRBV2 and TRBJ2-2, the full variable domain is EPEVTQTPSHQVTQMGQEVILRCVPISNHLYFYWYRQILGQKVEFLVSFYNNEISEKSEIFDDQFSVERPDGSNFTLKIRSTKLEDSAMYFCAASRLAGGPDTGELFFGEGSRLTVL.

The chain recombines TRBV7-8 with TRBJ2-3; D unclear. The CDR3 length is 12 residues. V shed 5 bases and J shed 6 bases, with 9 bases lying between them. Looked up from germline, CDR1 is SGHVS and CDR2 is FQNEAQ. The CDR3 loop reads CASSRNGDTQYF. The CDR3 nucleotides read TGTGCCAGCAGCCGGAACGGGGATACGCAGTATTTT.

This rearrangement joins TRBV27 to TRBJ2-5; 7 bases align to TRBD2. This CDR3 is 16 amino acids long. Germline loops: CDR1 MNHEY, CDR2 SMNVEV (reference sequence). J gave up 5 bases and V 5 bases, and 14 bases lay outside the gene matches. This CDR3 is CASSPHGSGEGETQYF. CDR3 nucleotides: TGTGCCAGCAGTCCGCATGGGAGCGGGGAAGGGGAGACCCAGTACTTC.

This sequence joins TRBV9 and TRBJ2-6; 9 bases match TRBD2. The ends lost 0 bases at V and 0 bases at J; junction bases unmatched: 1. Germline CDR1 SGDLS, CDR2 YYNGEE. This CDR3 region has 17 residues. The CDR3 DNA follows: TGTGCCAGCAGCGTAGGACTAGCGGCCTCTGGGGCCAACGTCCTGACTTTC. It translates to CASSVGLAASGANVLTF.

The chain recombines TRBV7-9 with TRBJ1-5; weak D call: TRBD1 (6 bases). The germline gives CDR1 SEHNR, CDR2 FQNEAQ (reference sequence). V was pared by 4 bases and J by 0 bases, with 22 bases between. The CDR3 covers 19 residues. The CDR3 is CASSSQGASGAYSNQPQHF. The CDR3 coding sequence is TGTGCCAGCAGCTCCCAAGGGGCCTCAGGGGCTTATAGCAATCAGCCCCAGCATTTT.

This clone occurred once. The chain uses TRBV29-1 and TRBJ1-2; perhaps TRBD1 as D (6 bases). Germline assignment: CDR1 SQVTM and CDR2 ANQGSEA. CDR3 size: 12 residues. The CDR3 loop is CSAGLTGNGYTF. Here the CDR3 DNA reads TGCAGTGCGGGCCTAACAGGGAATGGCTACACCTTC. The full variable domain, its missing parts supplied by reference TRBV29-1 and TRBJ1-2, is SAVISQKPSRDICQRGTSLTIQCQVDSQVTMMFWYRQQPGQSLTLIATANQGSEATYESGFVIDKFPISRPNLTFSTLTVSNMSPEDSSIYLCSAGLTGNGYTFGSGTRLTVV.

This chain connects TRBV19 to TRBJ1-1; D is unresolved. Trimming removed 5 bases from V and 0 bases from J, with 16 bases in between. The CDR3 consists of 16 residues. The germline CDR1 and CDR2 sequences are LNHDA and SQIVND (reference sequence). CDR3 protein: CASSSIDTFMNTEAFF. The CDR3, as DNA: TGTGCCAGTAGTTCGATTGACACGTTCATGAACACTGAAGCTTTCTTT.

CDR3 DNA sequence: TGTGCCAGCAGTACCGGGAGCCTCTATGGCTACACCTTC. It is translated as CASSTGSLYGYTF. The V and J genes are TRBV12-3 or TRBV12-4 and TRBJ1-2; no firm D call. The CDR3 has 13 residues. The ends were cut back, 5 bases at V and 4 bases at J, with 11 bases in the middle.

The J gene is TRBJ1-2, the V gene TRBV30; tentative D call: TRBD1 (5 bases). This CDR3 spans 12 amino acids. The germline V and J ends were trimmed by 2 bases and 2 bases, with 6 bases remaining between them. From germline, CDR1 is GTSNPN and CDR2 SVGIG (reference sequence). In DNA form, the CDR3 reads TGTGCCTGGAGTCGGGGGAACTATGGCTACACCTTC. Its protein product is CAWSRGNYGYTF.

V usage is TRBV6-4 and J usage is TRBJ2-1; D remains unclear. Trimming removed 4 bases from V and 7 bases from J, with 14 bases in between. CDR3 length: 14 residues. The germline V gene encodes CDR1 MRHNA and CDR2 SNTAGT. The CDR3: CASSVRSGRNEQFF. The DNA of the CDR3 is TGTGCCAGCAGTGTACGGTCGGGTCGGAATGAGCAGTTCTTC.

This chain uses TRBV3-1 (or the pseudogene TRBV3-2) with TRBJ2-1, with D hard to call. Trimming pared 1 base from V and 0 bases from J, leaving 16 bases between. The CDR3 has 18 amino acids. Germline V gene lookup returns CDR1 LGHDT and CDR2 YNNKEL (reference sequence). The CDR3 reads CASSQVIGSRSSYNEQFF. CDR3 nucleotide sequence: TGTGCCAGCAGCCAAGTTATCGGTTCCCGAAGCTCCTACAATGAGCAGTTCTTC.

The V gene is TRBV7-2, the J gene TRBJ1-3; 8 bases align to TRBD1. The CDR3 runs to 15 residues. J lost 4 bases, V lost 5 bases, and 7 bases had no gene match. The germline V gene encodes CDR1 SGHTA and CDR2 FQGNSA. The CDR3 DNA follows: TGTGCCAGCAGCCGGGACAGGAATCCGGGAAACACCATATATTTT. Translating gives CASSRDRNPGNTIYF.

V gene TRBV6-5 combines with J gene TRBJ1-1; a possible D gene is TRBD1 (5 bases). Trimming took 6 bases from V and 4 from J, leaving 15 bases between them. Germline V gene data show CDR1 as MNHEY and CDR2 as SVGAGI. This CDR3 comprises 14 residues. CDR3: CASSNGGIGTEAFF. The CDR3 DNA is TGTGCCAGCAGCAACGGGGGGATTGGCACTGAAGCTTTCTTT.

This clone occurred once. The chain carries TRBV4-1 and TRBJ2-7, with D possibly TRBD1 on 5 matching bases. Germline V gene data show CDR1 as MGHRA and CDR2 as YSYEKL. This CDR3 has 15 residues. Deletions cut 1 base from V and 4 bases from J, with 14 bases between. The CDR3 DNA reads TGCGCCAGCAGCCAAGGAGTTTCAGGGTCGTACGAGCAGTACGTC. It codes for CASSQGVSGSYEQYV.

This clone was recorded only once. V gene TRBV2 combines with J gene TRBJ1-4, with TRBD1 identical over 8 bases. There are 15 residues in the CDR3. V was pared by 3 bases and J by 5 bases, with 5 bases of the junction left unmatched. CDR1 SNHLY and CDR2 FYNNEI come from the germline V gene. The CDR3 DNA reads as TGTGCCAGCAGTGATATCGGGACAGGAAATGAAAAACTGTTTTTT. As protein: CASSDIGTGNEKLFF.

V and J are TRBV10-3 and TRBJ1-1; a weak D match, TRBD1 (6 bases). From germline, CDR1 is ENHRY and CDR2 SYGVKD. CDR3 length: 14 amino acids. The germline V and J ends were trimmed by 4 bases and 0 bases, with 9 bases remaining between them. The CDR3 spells CAISGGGLNTEAFF. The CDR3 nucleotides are TGTGCCATCAGTGGTGGGGGCCTGAACACTGAAGCTTTCTTT.

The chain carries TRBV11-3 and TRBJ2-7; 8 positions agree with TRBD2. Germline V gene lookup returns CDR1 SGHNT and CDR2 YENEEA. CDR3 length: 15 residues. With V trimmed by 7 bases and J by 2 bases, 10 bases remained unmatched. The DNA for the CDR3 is TGTGCCAGCACCAAAATGGCGGGAGGTGCCTACGAGCAGTACGTC. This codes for CASTKMAGGAYEQYV.

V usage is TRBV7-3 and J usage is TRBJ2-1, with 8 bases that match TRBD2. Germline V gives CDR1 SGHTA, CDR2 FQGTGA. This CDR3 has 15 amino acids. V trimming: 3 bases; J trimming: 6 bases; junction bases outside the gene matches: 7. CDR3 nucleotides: TGTGCCAGCAGCTTTCGTAGCGGGGTACTCAATGAGCAGTTCTTC. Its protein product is CASSFRSGVLNEQFF.